One sample yielded the 24 T cell receptor beta chains listed below, sequenced in a study of shared clonotypes between healthy human individuals. Repertoires were generated with immunoSEQ multiplex PCR, while TCRdb's copy carries only in-frame clones and drops some. The repertoire holds over a million clones, around 97% seen once, with about 1.2% in the top ten. Input material: naive CD4+ T cells sorted from blood. The subset is: CD45RA+ positively selected. Receptors originate from a man aged 25 to 40 in good health.

The table lists this clone with a count of one. The gene calls are TRBV25-1 and TRBJ2-2, with 10 bases that match TRBD1. Germline V gene data show CDR1 as MGHDK and CDR2 as SYGVNS. Losses at the gene ends were 10 bases for V and 5 bases for J; bases not matched to a gene: 7. This CDR3 region has 14 residues. CDR3 bases: TGTGCCAATCCGGACAGGGGGAAAACCGGGGAGCTGTTTTTT. This codes for CANPDRGKTGELFF.

The chain has TRBV5-4 and TRBJ2-2; 7 bases line up with TRBD1. This CDR3 spans 15 amino acids. Germline V lookup: CDR1 SGHNT, CDR2 YYREEE (reference sequence). With 3 bases clipped from V and 4 bases from J, the junction kept 6 bases outside the gene matches. The CDR3 loop reads CASSSPDRATGELFF. The CDR3 nucleotides read TGTGCCAGCAGCTCCCCAGACAGGGCCACCGGGGAGCTGTTTTTT. Supplemented by reference TRBV5-4 and TRBJ2-2, the full variable domain reads ETGVTQSPTHLIKTRGQQVTLRCSSQSGHNTVSWYQQALGQGPQFIFQYYREEENGRGNFPPRFSGLQFPNYSSELNVNALELDDSALYLCASSSPDRATGELFFGEGSRLTVL.

The genes are TRBV6-1 and TRBJ2-1, with TRBD2 identical over 10 bases. Trimming removed 4 bases from V and 4 bases from J; junction bases left unmatched: 4. Germline V gene lookup returns CDR1 MNHNS and CDR2 SASEGT. The CDR3 contains 15 residues. Written as DNA, the CDR3 is TGTGCCAGCAGTGCCACTAGCGGGAAATACAATGAGCAGTTCTTC. It specifies CASSATSGKYNEQFF.

This chain connects TRBV7-2 to TRBJ2-7; D is ambiguous. The CDR3 extends over 13 amino acids. Germline V lookup: CDR1 SGHTA, CDR2 FQGNSA. The V end lost 3 bases, the J end lost 0 bases, and 6 bases lay between the germline ends. The CDR3: CASSFRVSYEQYF. The CDR3, as DNA: TGTGCCAGCAGCTTTCGGGTCTCCTACGAGCAGTACTTC.

This clone is a singleton in its sample. The CDR3 reads CASSLGAALQETQYF. The CDR3 DNA is TGTGCCAGCAGCTTAGGGGCAGCCCTACAAGAGACCCAGTACTTC. The chain has TRBV11-2 and TRBJ2-5, with D unclear. CDR3 length: 15 amino acids. Germline-derived CDR1 and CDR2 are SGHAT and FQNNGV. Trimming cost V 1 base and J 2 bases, with 11 bases left between them.

The chain couples TRBV18 to TRBJ2-7; D gene ambiguous. Germline V lookup: CDR1 KGHSH, CDR2 LQKENI. Trimming left V 3 bases short and J 0 bases short, with 9 bases between. The CDR3 extends over 14 amino acids. CDR3 sequence: CASSPISSSYEQYF. As DNA, the CDR3 is TGTGCCAGCTCACCCATCTCTAGCTCCTACGAGCAGTACTTC.

With regard to this clone: The same CDR3 is also encoded by other DNA sequences in this sample. The rearrangement uses TRBV7-2 and TRBJ2-7, with D hard to call. Germline V gene data show CDR1 as SGHTA and CDR2 as FQGNSA. V lost 5 bases, J lost 3 bases, and 5 bases lay in between. The length of the CDR3 is 11 residues. CDR3 amino acids: CASSPNYEQYF. DNA of the CDR3: TGTGCCAGCAGCCCCAACTACGAGCAGTACTTC.

The V call is TRBV14, the J call TRBJ2-3; 10 bases are a match to TRBD2. This CDR3 is built from 17 residues. The germline CDR1 and CDR2 sequences are SGHDN and FVKESK. Trimming took 5 bases from V and 0 from J; bases not matched to a gene: 8. The CDR3 region has the DNA TGTGCCAGCAGCAAGAGGCTAGCGGGAGTGAGCACAGATACGCAGTATTTT. The encoded protein is CASSKRLAGVSTDTQYF.

This clone has only one observation. The rearrangement uses TRBV11-2 and TRBJ2-1; no definite D call. This CDR3 has 15 residues. V lost 2 bases and J lost 0, with 8 bases in between. Germline CDR1 and CDR2: SGHAT and FQNNGV. CDR3 in DNA: TGTGCCAGCAGCTTATTGTTAGGCTCCTACAATGAGCAGTTCTTC. Translated: CASSLLLGSYNEQFF.

This chain's CDR3 is CASSVSRLYNNEQFF. CDR3 nucleotide sequence: TGTGCCAGCAGCGTTAGTCGGCTTTATAACAATGAGCAGTTCTTC. V usage is TRBV9 and J usage is TRBJ2-1; D call uncertain. Trimming took 2 bases from V and 5 from J, leaving 14 bases between them. Looked up from germline, CDR1 is SGDLS and CDR2 is YYNGEE. This CDR3 has 15 amino acids.

The chain carries TRBV9 and TRBJ1-5; TRBD1 is a possible D gene (6 bases). The germline V gene has CDR1 SGDLS and CDR2 YYNGEE. This CDR3 is 15 amino acids long. The germline V and J ends were trimmed by 0 bases and 2 bases, with 9 bases remaining between them. The DNA for the CDR3 is TGTGCCAGCAGCGTAGGGGGGGCGCGCAATCAGCCCCAGCATTTT. Translated: CASSVGGARNQPQHF.

The gene calls are TRBV28 and TRBJ1-1; D not certain. This CDR3 is 17 amino acids long. Germline values: CDR1 MDHEN, CDR2 SYDVKM. V shed 2 bases and J shed 0 bases, with 16 bases lying between them. In DNA form, the CDR3 reads TGTGCCAGCAGTTTAAATTGGGCCGGCCCCGTGAACACTGAAGCTTTCTTT. Translation gives CASSLNWAGPVNTEAFF.

The chain is built from TRBV9 and TRBJ1-3; no definite D call. CDR3 length: 15 residues. V was clipped by 2 bases and J by 2 bases, with 11 bases between them. Germline CDR1 is SGDLS and CDR2 is YYNGEE. The CDR3 nucleotides are TGTGCCAGCAGCGTTTTTAGGGATCCTGGAAACACCATATATTTT. The encoded protein is CASSVFRDPGNTIYF.

This chain's CDR3 is CASSSPMLPYEQYF. CDR3 DNA sequence: TGTGCCAGCAGTTCCCCCATGCTCCCCTACGAGCAGTACTTC. The chain carries TRBV28 and TRBJ2-7; no clear D gene. The V gene lost 4 bases and the J gene lost 2 bases, with 12 bases spanning the gap. The V gene's germline CDR1 is MDHEN and CDR2 SYDVKM. The CDR3 has 14 amino acids.

This clone was detected once. This chain joins TRBV28 and TRBJ1-5, with D unresolved. Trimming cost V 7 bases and J 0 bases, with 13 bases left between them. There are 15 residues in the CDR3. The germline gives CDR1 MDHEN, CDR2 SYDVKM. CDR3 DNA sequence: TGTGCCAGCACCTCCGGTGGTTATAGCAATCAGCCCCAGCATTTT. Translating it yields CASTSGGYSNQPQHF.

The chain combines TRBV4-1 with TRBJ2-7; 9 bases match TRBD2. The CDR3 has 15 residues. Germline trimming cut 4 bases from V and 6 bases from J; bases unmatched to any gene: 10. Germline CDR1 and CDR2: MGHRA and YSYEKL. For the CDR3, the DNA is TGCGCCAGCAGCCGTTGGACTAGCGATGCCCCCGAGCAGTACTTC. It yields the protein CASSRWTSDAPEQYF.

This rearrangement joins TRBV6-5 to TRBJ2-1, with unresolved D. The CDR3 consists of 12 residues. Germline V gene lookup returns CDR1 MNHEY and CDR2 SVGAGI. V was cut by 5 bases and J by 4 bases, with 6 bases left in between. As DNA, the CDR3 is TGTGCCAGCAGTCCCCGTTACAATGAGCAGTTCTTC. It codes for CASSPRYNEQFF.

The chain links TRBV5-6 to TRBJ2-7; D gene ambiguous. The CDR3 has 11 amino acids. Deletions cut 4 bases from V and 3 bases from J, with 5 bases between. The germline V gene has CDR1 SGHDT and CDR2 YYEEEE. CDR3 sequence: CASSQNYEQYF. The CDR3 DNA reads as TGTGCCAGCAGCCAGAACTACGAGCAGTACTTC.

Only one count was recorded for this clone. The chain links TRBV30 to TRBJ2-3, with 7 bases lining up with TRBD2. With V trimmed by 1 base and J by 2 bases, 3 bases remained unmatched. Germline V gene lookup returns CDR1 GTSNPN and CDR2 SVGIG (reference sequence). The CDR3 is 14 residues long. The CDR3 DNA follows: TGTGCCTGGAGTGGCCGGGACTACACAGATACGCAGTATTTT. Translated: CAWSGRDYTDTQYF.

The chain is built from TRBV7-9 and TRBJ2-7; 7 positions match TRBD1. The CDR3 is 13 residues long. Trimming cost V 5 bases and J 6 bases; bases outside gene matches: 7. The germline gives CDR1 SEHNR, CDR2 FQNEAQ (reference sequence). This chain's CDR3 is CASSHTGAGEQYF. The CDR3 DNA reads as TGTGCCAGCAGCCACACAGGGGCCGGCGAGCAGTACTTC.

The gene calls are TRBV5-4 and TRBJ2-3; D remains ambiguous. V gave up 4 bases and J gave up 6 bases, with 12 bases separating them. Germline lookup yields CDR1 SGHNT and CDR2 YYREEE (reference sequence). The CDR3 is 13 amino acids. The DNA for the CDR3 is TGTGCCAGCAGCAAGCTAGTATTGGATACGCAGTATTTT. The encoded protein is CASSKLVLDTQYF.

This chain links TRBV5-1 with TRBJ2-1, with 12 bases identical to TRBD2. After removal of 4 bases from V and 7 bases from J, the junction contained 9 bases not matched to a gene. The V gene's germline CDR1 is SGHRS and CDR2 YFSETQ. The CDR3 is 16 amino acids. For the CDR3, the DNA is TGCGCCAGCAGCCCTAGCGGGAGGGCGAGGGAAAATGAGCAGTTCTTC. Protein product: CASSPSGRARENEQFF.

The chain recombines TRBV4-1 with TRBJ2-7, with D maybe TRBD2 (5 bases). Trimming removed 3 bases from V and 3 bases from J, with 15 bases in between. Germline CDR1 and CDR2: MGHRA and YSYEKL. There are 15 residues in the CDR3. The CDR3 region is CASSHSLGLLYEQYF. The CDR3 DNA is TGCGCCAGCAGCCACTCACTAGGTCTACTCTACGAGCAGTACTTC.

The chain employs TRBV19 and TRBJ2-1, with TRBD2 as a possible D gene (7 bases). This CDR3 is 15 amino acids long. Between the trimmed V and J ends, which lost 3 bases and 4 bases, there was a span of 13 bases. CDR1 and CDR2 from the germline V gene are LNHDA and SQIVND (reference sequence). The CDR3 spells CASSIREGVYNEQFF. In DNA form, the CDR3 reads TGTGCCAGTAGTATCAGGGAGGGGGTATACAATGAGCAGTTCTTC.